This entry lists 9 T cell receptor beta chains sequenced from one sample in a study of blood T cells in healthy people across ages. Combining a sample-barcoded 5' primer with a J-beta primer mix, a second PCR ran for roughly 6 to 11 cycles. Using its own MiXCR run on the 5' RACE reads, TCRdb lists one record per CDR3 protein. The sample yields fewer than 1,200,000 distinct CDR3 sequences, 20% to 25% seen once. These sequences were also reported in another study, on T cells of mothers and their children.

Sequencing was carried out using blood. The receptors here all came from a girl aged 2 to 10 in good health.

This clonotype appeared a few times. The CDR3 sequence: CASSSPPWRQGASEQYF. The CDR3 nucleotides are TGTGCCAGCAGCTCTCCTCCTTGGAGACAGGGGGCCAGCGAGCAGTACTTC. V usage is TRBV7-8 and J usage is TRBJ2-7; TRBD1 matches 10 bases. V was clipped by 4 bases and J by 6 bases; unmatched bases: 15. Germline CDR1 and CDR2: SGHVS and FQNEAQ. This CDR3 is built from 17 residues. The entire variable domain, with the rest obtained from reference TRBV7-8 and TRBJ2-7, is as follows: GAGVSQSPRYKVAKRGQDVALRCDPISGHVSLFWYQQALGQGPEFLTYFQNEAQLDKSGLPSDRFFAERPEGSVSTLKIQRTQQEDSAVYLCASSSPPWRQGASEQYFGPGTRLTVT.

V usage is TRBV11-1 and J usage is TRBJ1-1; no firm D call. V gave up 1 base and J gave up 7 bases, with 13 bases separating them. Germline assignment: CDR1 SGHAT and CDR2 FQDESV (reference sequence). This CDR3 is 14 amino acids long. For the CDR3, the DNA is TGTGCCAGCAGCTTAGGTTCCGGGCGGCTTGAAGCTTTCTTT. Its translation: CASSLGSGRLEAFF.

This CDR3 is CASSRERSEKLFF. Written as DNA, the CDR3 is TGTGCCAGCAGCAGGGAGAGGTCTGAAAAACTGTTTTTT. This rearrangement joins TRBV5-6 to TRBJ1-4; D is unresolved. CDR3 length: 13 amino acids. V dropped 4 bases and J dropped 7 bases, with 11 bases sitting between them. The germline V gene encodes CDR1 SGHDT and CDR2 YYEEEE.

This clonotype was observed a handful of times. This chain uses TRBV15 with TRBJ2-1, with 8 bases fitting TRBD2. In germline, CDR1 is LNHNV, CDR2 YYDKDF (reference sequence). The CDR3 extends over 14 amino acids. V was pared by 5 bases and J by 8 bases, with 8 bases of the junction left unmatched. The CDR3 loop reads CATSLSGMVHEQFF. CDR3 nucleotide sequence: TGTGCCACCAGCCTTAGCGGGATGGTACATGAGCAGTTCTTC.

In its sample, this clonotype was seen a few times. The CDR3 sequence: CSARDDRYRGYEQYF. The CDR3 DNA reads as TGCAGTGCTAGAGATGACCGCTACAGGGGCTACGAGCAGTACTTC. The chain carries TRBV20-1 and TRBJ2-7, with 7 bases identical to TRBD1. Germline-derived CDR1 and CDR2 are DFQATT and SNEGSKA (reference sequence). With V trimmed by 0 bases and J by 3 bases, 8 bases remained unmatched. The CDR3 runs 15 residues.

This clonotype has only a few counts. The chain joins TRBV10-3 to TRBJ2-1, with 7 nucleotides matching TRBD2. After removal of 11 bases from V and 0 bases from J, the junction contained 7 bases not matched to a gene. This CDR3 comprises 14 residues. CDR1 is ENHRY and CDR2 is SYGVKD in the germline V gene. CDR3 in amino acids: CAVMVAGSYNEQFF. CDR3 DNA sequence: TGTGCCGTAATGGTAGCGGGCTCCTACAATGAGCAGTTCTTC.

The chain joins TRBV12-5 to TRBJ1-6, with 7 bases matching TRBD1. V shed 3 bases, J shed 5 bases, and the junction held 4 bases outside the gene matches. The CDR3 has 15 residues. In germline, CDR1 is LGHNT, CDR2 FRNRAP. The CDR3 DNA is TGTGCTAGTGGTTTATACAGGGGCGATAATTCACCCCTCCACTTT. Translation: CASGLYRGDNSPLHF.

The chain couples TRBV6-1 to TRBJ2-3; D perhaps matches TRBD2 (6 bases). V was shortened by 6 bases and J by 7 bases, with 20 bases between the two germline ends. The germline V gene has CDR1 MNHNS and CDR2 SASEGT. This CDR3 spans 15 amino acids. The CDR3 DNA follows: TGTGCCAGCAGACCTTCACCGGGCGGGATGTATACGCAGTATTTT. This translates into CASRPSPGGMYTQYF.

This clonotype was observed a few times. The V call is TRBV7-9, the J call TRBJ2-5; 7 nucleotides agree with TRBD1. The V gene's germline CDR1 is SEHNR and CDR2 FQNEAQ (reference sequence). The CDR3 is 13 amino acids. Trimming took 11 bases from V and 3 from J; bases not matched to a gene: 9. The CDR3: CASEGAWEETQYF. CDR3 nucleotides: TGTGCCTCAGAGGGGGCGTGGGAAGAGACCCAGTACTTC. The whole variable domain, remainder taken from reference TRBV7-9 and TRBJ2-5, is DTGVSQNPRHKITKRGQNVTFRCDPISEHNRLYWYRQTLGQGPEFLTYFQNEAQLEKSRLLSDRFSAERPKGSFSTLEIQRTEQGDSAMYLCASEGAWEETQYFGPGTRLLVL.